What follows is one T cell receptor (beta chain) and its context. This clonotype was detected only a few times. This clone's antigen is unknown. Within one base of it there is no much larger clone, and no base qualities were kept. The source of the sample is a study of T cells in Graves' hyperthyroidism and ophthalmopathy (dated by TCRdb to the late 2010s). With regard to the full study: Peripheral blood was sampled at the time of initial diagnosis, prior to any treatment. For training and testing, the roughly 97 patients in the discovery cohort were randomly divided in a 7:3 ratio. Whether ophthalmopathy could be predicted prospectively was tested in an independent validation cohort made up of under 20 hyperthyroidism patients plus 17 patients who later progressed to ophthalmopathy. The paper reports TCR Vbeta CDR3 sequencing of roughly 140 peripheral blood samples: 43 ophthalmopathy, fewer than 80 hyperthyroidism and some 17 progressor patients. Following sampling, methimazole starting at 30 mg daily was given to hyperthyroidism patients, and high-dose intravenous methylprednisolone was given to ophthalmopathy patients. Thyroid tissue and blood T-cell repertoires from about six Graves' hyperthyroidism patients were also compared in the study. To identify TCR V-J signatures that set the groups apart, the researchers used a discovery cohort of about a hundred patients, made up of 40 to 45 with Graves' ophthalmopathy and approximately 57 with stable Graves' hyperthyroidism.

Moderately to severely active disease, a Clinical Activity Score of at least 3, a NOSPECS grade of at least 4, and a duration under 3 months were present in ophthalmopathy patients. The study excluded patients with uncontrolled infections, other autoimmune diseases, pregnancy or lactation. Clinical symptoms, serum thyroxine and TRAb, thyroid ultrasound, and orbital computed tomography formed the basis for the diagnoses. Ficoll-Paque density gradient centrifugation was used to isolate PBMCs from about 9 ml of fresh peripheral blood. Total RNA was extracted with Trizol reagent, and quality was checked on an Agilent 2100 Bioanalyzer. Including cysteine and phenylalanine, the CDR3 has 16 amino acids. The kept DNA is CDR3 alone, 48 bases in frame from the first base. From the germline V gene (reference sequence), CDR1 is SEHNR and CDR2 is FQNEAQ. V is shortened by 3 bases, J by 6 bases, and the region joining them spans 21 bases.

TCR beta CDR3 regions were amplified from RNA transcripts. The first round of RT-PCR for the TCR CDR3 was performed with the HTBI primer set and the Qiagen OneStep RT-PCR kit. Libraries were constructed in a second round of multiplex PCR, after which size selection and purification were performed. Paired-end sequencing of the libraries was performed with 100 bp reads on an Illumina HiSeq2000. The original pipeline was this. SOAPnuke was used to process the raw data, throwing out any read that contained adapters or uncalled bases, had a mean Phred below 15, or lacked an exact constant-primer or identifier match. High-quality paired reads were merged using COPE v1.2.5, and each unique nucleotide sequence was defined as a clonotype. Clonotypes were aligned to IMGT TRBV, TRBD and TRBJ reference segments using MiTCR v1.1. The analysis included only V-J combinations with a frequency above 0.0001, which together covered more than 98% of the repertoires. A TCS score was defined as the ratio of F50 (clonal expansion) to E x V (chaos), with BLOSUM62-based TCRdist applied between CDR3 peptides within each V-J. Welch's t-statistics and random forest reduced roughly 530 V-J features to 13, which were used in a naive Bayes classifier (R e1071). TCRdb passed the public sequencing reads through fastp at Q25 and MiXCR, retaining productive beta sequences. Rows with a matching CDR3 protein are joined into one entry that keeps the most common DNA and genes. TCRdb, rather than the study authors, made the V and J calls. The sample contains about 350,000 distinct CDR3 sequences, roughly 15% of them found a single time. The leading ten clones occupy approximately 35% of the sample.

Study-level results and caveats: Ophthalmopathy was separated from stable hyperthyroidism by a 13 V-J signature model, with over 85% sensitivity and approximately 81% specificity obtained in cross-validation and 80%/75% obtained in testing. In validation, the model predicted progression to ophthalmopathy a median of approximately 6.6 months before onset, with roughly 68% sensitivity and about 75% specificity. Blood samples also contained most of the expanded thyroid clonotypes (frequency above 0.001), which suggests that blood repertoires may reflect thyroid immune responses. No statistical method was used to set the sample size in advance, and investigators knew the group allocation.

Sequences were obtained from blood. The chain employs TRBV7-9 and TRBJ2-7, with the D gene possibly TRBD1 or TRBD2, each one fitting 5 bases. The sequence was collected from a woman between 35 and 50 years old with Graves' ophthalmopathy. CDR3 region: CASSLGSYGAGREQYF. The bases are TGTGCCAGCAGCTTGGGGTCCTATGGGGCGGGCCGCGAGCAGTACTTC.